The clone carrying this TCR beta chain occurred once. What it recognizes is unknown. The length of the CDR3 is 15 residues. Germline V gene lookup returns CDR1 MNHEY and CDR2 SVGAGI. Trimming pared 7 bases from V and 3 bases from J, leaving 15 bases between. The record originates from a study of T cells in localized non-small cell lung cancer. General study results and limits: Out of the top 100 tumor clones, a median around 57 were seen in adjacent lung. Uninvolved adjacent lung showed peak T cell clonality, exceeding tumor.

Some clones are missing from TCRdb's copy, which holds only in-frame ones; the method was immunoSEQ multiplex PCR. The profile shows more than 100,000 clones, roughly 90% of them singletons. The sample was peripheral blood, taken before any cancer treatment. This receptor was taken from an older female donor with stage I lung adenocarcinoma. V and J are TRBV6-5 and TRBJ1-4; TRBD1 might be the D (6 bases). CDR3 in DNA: TGTGCCAGCAAGGGTTGGACAGCTCCTAATGAAAAACTGTTTTTT. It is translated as CASKGWTAPNEKLFF.